Each of the 4 T cell receptor beta chains below was sequenced from the same sample in a study of identical twins. TCRdb called the 5' RACE reads again in MiXCR, with one record for every CDR3 protein. This table holds approximately 20,000 distinct CDR3 sequences, roughly 69% found once. The sample comprised memory (CD45RO+) T cells sorted from blood. The receptors were sampled from a woman in her late teens or twenties in good health. This table probably holds off-target reads from a library built for another chain.

The chain carries TRBV12-3 or TRBV12-4 and TRBJ2-3; D is ambiguous. V was shortened by 4 bases and J by 2 bases, with 10 bases between the two germline ends. The CDR3 loop spans 14 amino acids. The CDR3 region has the DNA TGTGCCAGCAGTTCCGTGCAGTACACAGATACGCAGTATTTT. Protein sequence: CASSSVQYTDTQYF.

In this sample, this clonotype turned up once. The chain joins TRBV18 to TRBJ2-7, with a possible D match to TRBD2 (8 bases). The V and J ends lost 4 bases and 7 bases respectively, with 26 bases between them. The CDR3 has 17 amino acids. CDR1 and CDR2 from the germline V gene are KGHSH and LQKENI. CDR3 in amino acids: CASSRQGWGSGDEEQYF. The CDR3 DNA reads as TGTGCCAGCTCACGACAGGGTTGGGGTAGCGGGGACGAAGAGCAGTACTTC.

This clonotype showed up just once. The chain is built from TRBV29-1 and TRBJ2-3, with 10 nucleotides matching TRBD2. This CDR3 spans 15 amino acids. V gave up 4 bases and J gave up 4 bases; unmatched junction bases: 8. Germline CDR1 is SQVTM and CDR2 is ANQGSEA. As DNA, the CDR3 is TGCAGCGTTGCCCTTACTAGCGGGGCCGCAGATACGCAGTATTTT. This sequence encodes CSVALTSGAADTQYF.

The chain is built from TRBV4-3 and TRBJ2-2; 12 nucleotides align to TRBD2. The V gene end was trimmed by 1 base and the J gene end by 6 bases; junction bases not matched to a gene: 6. The CDR3 contains 17 residues. CDR1 and CDR2 from the germline V gene are LGHNA and YSLEER. The CDR3 spells CASSQGTSGMWAGELFF. As DNA, the CDR3 is TGCGCCAGCAGCCAAGGGACTAGCGGGATGTGGGCCGGGGAGCTGTTTTTT.